Below, one TCR beta chain is given with its context. Its antigen remains unidentified. No qualities accompany the bases; no much larger clone lies one base away. CDR1 and CDR2 are read off the germline V gene as MNHEY and SVGAGI. Trimming costs V 10 bases and J 5 bases, and their ends lie 23 bases apart. Its CDR3 holds 15 amino acids, cysteine through phenylalanine. The CDR3 DNA has 45 bases and is translated from base 1. Whole blood was collected in K2EDTA tubes by collaborating institutions according to the institutions' own protocols. Collaborator samples were shipped for TCRbeta analysis as frozen whole blood, isolated PBMCs, or DNA extracted from either sample type. The data belong to a study of blood T cell repertoires in COVID-19 (dated by TCRdb to between 2020 and 2021). In the study overall: Samples covering the acute and convalescent phases of COVID-19 were provided by collaborators in the United States, Italy and Spain. The prospective study material was composed of cDNA or gDNA derived from T cells, B-cell-depleted T cells, or PBMCs. Deeply sampled blood TCRbeta repertoires from subjects exposed to, actively infected with, or recovered from COVID-19 were included in the dataset. The repertoires were released in a freely available public database intended as a resource for research on the immune response to SARS-CoV-2. Samples came from the ongoing ImmuneRACE study (first 160 participants) plus 1,254 subjects from 6 global collaborators. Nearly every sample came with metadata listing a de-identified subject ID, COVID-19 status, age in years and sex. Where HLA class I and class II types were available, the types were taken from metadata supplied by the sample provider, not from assay-based typing.

TCRbeta CDR3 regions were amplified from genomic DNA by means of the immunoSEQ Assay, a bias-controlled multiplex PCR. Turning to the authors' computational methods: The number of nucleated cells in each sample was estimated by amplification of reference gene primers within the assay. Sequence reads were collapsed and filtered to measure the absolute abundance of every unique TCRbeta CDR3 rearrangement. For each sample, productive Simpson clonality was calculated as the square root of Simpson's diversity index across productive rearrangements. Imported from immuneACCESS, the table was reduced by TCRdb to in-frame sequences with V and J called. These copies leave out some clones; in studies compared against another copy, an unresolved V gene accounts for under half, and the cause of the remainder is not known. The DNA gave D and trimming, while V, J and clone size come from that table. This sample gives about 250,000 clones in total; around 89% of them show up just once. Roughly 0.8% of the sample lies in the top ten.

General study outcomes and caveats: Clinical and demographic metadata were provided uncurated, with the amount varying by source and participant.

The chain was built from TRBV6-5 and TRBJ2-5, and TRBD2 may be the D gene, going by 6 matching bases. Sequenced input: peripheral blood. The clonotype was recovered from a man aged 25-45 years with acute or convalescent COVID-19. The DNA is as follows: TGTGCCACCGGTCTATCATGGAGGGGTGACGAGACCCAGTACTTC. Translated, it gives CATGLSWRGDETQYF.